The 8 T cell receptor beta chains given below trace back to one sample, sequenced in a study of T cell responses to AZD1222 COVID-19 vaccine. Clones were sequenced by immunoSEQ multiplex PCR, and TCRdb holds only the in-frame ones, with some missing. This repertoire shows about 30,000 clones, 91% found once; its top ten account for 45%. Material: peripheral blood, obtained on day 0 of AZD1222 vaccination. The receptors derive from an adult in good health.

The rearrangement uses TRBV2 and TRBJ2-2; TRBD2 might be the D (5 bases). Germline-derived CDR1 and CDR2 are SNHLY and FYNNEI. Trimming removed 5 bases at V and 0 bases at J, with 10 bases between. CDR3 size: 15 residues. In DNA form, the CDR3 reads TGTGCCAGCAGTCTAAGGGAGTCGAACACCGGGGAGCTGTTTTTT. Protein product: CASSLRESNTGELFF. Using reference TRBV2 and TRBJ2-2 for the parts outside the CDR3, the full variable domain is EPEVTQTPSHQVTQMGQEVILRCVPISNHLYFYWYRQILGQKVEFLVSFYNNEISEKSEIFDDQFSVERPDGSNFTLKIRSTKLEDSAMYFCASSLRESNTGELFFGEGSRLTVL.

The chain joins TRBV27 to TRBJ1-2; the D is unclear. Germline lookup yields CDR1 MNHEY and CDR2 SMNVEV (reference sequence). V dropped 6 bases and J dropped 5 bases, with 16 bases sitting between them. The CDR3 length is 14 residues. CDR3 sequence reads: CASRPTMATYGYTF. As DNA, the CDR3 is TGTGCCAGCAGGCCTACAATGGCGACATATGGCTACACCTTC.

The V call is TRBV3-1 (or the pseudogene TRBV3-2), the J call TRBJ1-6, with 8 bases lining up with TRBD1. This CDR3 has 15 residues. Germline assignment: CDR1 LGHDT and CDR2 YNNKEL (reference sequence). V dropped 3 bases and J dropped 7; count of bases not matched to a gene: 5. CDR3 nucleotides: TGTGCCAGCAGCCAGACAGGGGAGGCAAATTCACCCCTCCACTTT. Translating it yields CASSQTGEANSPLHF.

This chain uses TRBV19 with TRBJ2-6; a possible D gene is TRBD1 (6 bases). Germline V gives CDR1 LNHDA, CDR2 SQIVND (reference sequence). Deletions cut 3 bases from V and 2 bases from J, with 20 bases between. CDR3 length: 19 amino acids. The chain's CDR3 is CASSILQGQHLPGANVLTF. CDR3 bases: TGTGCCAGTAGTATTCTACAGGGACAACACTTACCTGGGGCCAACGTCCTGACTTTC.

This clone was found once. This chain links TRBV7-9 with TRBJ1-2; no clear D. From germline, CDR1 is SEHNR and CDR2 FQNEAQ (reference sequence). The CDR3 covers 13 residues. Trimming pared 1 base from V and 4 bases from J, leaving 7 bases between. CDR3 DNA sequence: TGTGCCAGCAGCTTAGGGCTCCTCTATGGCTACACCTTC. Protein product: CASSLGLLYGYTF.

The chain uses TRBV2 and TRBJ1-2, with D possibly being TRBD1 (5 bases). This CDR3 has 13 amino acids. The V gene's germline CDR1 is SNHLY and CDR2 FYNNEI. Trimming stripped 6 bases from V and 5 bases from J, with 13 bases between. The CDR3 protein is CASRSGTAYGYTF. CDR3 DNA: TGTGCCAGCAGGTCCGGGACGGCGTATGGCTACACCTTC.

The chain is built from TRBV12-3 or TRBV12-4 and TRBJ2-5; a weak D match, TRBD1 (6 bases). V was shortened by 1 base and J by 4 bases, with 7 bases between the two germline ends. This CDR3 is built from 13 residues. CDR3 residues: CASSLDRAETQYF. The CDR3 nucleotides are TGTGCCAGCAGTTTAGACAGGGCAGAGACCCAGTACTTC.

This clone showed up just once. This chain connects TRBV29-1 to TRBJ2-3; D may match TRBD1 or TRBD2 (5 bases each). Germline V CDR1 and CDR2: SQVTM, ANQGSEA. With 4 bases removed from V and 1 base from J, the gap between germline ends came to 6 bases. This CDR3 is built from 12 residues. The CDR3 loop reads CSVVGGTDTQYF. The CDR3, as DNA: TGCAGCGTTGTGGGGGGCACAGATACGCAGTATTTT.